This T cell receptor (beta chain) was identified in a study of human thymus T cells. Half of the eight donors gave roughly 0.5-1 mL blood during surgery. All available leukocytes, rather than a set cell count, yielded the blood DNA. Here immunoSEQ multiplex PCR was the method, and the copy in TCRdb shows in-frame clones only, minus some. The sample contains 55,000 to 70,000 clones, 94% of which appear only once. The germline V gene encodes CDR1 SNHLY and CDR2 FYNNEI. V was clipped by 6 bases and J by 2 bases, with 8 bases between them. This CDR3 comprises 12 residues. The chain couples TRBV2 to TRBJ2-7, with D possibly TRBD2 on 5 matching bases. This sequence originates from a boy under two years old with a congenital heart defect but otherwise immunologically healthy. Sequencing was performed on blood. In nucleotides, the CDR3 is TGTGCCAGCAGCTTCGGGACCTACGAGCAGTACTTC. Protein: CASSFGTYEQYF.